The clone carrying this T cell receptor beta chain was counted only a few times. TCRdb re-called the 5' RACE reads through MiXCR, storing one row per CDR3 protein. This sample has around 480,000 distinct CDR3 sequences, with 13% to 15% found just once. CDR3 size: 14 residues. The germline V gene has CDR1 ENHRY and CDR2 SYGVKD. V was cut by 4 bases and J by 1 base, with 11 bases left in between. The sample originates from a study of identical twins. The same specimen was also included in a second study, on yellow fever vaccine responses in identical twins.

This receptor was taken from a woman aged 18-29 years in good health. The genes are TRBV10-3 and TRBJ2-7; the D gene is possibly TRBD1 (5 bases). The sequenced material came from CD4+ T cells sorted from blood. The CDR3 DNA sequence: TGTGCCATCAGTGTCGGGCAGGGTTCCTACGAGCAGTACTTC. This gives the protein CAISVGQGSYEQYF.